This TCR beta chain is from a study of shared clonotypes between healthy human individuals. Study-level background: In total, the donors were a couple of women and a few men aged 18 to 49.

There are 16 residues in the CDR3. Germline trimming cut 3 bases from V and 8 bases from J; bases unmatched to any gene: 6. Germline-derived CDR1 and CDR2 are MDHEN and SYDVKM. Sequencing used immunoSEQ multiplex PCR; TCRdb keeps in-frame clones, though not all of them. The sample holds roughly 2.2 million clones, more than 80% seen once. Donors, healthy HIV-negative adults, lacked recent acute infections or vaccinations. This clone was observed a single time. The clonotype was recovered from a man between 18 and 35 years old in good health. Some clones in this sample may be carry-over from other donors' samples. Sequencing used naive CD4+ T cells from PBMCs. This sample's subset: CD45RA+ positively selected. The chain employs TRBV28 and TRBJ2-1; TRBD2 aligns across 14 bases. CDR3 bases: TGTGCCAGCAGTTTCCGGACTAGCGGGAGGTGGGATGAGCAGTTCTTC. Translation gives CASSFRTSGRWDEQFF.